Sequencing of this T cell receptor beta chain was carried out in a study of CD4 T cells in relation to SARS-CoV-2 and coronaviruses. Study-level background: ViraFEST: roughly ten-day antigen culture of PBMCs, then TCR beta CDR3 sequencing.

Here immunoSEQ multiplex PCR was the method, and the copy in TCRdb shows in-frame clones only, minus some. The table shows about 19,000 clones, with around 80% occurring only once. Per germline, CDR1 SGHTA and CDR2 FQGNSA. The CDR3 is 13 residues long. V shed 1 base and J shed 0 bases, with 3 bases lying between them. General study findings and limits: Monoreactive clones expanded significantly more to SARS-CoV-2 than crossreactive clones did. No crossreactivity against non-spike viral proteins was tested here.

The unexposed donors gave CD4+ T cells in about 2011-2018, prior to COVID-19. Isolation of CD4+ T cells took place after approximately 10 days in culture. Remarks on this clone: Its matching antigen is unknown.

This TCR was sampled from a human donor in good health. Specimen: CD4+ T cells from PBMCs, cultured in vitro. The chain links TRBV7-2 to TRBJ1-1; D gene ambiguous. The CDR3, as DNA: TGTGCCAGCAGCTTAGGTATGAACACTGAAGCTTTCTTT. It specifies CASSLGMNTEAFF.